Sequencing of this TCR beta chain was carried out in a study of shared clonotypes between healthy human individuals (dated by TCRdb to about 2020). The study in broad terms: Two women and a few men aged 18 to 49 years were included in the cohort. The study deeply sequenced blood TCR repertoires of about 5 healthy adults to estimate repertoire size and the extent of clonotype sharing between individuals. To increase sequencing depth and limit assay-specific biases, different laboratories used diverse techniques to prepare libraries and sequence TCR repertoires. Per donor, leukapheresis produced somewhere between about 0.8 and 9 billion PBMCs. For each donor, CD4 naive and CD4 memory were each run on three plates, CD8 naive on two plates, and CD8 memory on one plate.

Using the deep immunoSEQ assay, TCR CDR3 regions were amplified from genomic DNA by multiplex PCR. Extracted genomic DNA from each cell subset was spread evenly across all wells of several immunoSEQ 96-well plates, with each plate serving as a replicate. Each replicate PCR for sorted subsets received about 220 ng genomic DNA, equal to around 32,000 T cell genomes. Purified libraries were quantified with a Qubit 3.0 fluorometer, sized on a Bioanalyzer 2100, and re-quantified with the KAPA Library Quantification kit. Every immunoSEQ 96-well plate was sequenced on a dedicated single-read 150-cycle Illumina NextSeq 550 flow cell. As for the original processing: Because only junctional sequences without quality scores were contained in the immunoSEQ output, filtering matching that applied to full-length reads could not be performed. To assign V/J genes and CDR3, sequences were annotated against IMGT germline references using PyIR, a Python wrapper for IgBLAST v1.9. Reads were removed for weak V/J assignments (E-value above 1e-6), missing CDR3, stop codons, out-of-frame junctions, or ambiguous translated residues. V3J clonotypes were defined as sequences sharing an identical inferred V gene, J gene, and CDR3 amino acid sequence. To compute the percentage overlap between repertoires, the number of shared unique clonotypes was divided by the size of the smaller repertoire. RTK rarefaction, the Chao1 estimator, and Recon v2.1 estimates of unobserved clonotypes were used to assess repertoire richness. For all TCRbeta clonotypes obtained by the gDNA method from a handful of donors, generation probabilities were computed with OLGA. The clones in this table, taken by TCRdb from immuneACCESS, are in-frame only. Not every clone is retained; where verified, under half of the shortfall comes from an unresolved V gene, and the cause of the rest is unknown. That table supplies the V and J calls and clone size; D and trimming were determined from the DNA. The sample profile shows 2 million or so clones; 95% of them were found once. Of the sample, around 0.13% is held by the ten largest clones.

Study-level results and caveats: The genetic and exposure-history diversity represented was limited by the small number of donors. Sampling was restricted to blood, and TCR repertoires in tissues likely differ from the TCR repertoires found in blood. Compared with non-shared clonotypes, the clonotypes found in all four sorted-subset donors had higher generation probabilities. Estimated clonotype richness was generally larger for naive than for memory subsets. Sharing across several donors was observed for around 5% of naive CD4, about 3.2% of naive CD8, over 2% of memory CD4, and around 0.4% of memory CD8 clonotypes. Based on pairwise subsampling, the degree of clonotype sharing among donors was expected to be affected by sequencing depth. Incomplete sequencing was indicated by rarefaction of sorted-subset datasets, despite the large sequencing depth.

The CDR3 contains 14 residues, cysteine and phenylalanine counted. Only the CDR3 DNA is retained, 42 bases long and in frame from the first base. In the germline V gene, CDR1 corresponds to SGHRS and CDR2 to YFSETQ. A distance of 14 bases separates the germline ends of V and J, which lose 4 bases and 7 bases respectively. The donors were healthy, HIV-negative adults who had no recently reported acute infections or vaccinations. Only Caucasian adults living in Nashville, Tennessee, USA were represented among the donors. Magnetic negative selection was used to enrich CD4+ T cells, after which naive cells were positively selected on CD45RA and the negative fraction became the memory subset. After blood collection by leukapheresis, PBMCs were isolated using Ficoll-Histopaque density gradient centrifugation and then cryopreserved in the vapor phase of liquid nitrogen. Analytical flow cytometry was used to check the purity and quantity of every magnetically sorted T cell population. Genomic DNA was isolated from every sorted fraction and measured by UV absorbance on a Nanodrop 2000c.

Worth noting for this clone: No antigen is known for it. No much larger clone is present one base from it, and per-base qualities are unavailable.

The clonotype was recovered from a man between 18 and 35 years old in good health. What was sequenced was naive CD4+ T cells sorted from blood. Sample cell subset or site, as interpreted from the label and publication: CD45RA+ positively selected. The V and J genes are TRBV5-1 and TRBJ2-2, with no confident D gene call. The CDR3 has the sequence CASSAQVLGGELFF. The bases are TGCGCCAGCAGCGCTCAGGTCTTGGGCGGGGAGCTGTTTTTT. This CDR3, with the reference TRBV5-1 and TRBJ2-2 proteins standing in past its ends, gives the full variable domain KAGVTQTPRYLIKTRGQQVTLSCSPISGHRSVSWYQQTPGQGLQFLFEYFSETQRNKGNFPGRFSGRQFSNSRSEMNVSTLELGDSALYLCASSAQVLGGELFFGEGSRLTVL.